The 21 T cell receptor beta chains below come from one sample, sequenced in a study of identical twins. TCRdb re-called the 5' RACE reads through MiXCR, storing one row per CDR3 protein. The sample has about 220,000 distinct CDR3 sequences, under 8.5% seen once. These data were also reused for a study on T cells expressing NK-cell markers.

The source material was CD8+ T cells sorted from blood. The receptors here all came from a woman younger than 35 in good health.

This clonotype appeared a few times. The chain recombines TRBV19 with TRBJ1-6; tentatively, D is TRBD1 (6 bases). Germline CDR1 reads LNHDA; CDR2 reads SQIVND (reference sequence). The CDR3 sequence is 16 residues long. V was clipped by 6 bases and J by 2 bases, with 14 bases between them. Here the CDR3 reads CASRQGRRTYNSPLHF. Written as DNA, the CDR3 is TGTGCCAGTAGACAGGGACGCCGAACCTATAATTCACCCCTCCACTTT.

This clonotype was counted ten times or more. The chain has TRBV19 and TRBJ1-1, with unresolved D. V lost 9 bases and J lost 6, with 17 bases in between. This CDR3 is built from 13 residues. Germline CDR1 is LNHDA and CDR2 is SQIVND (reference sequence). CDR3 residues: CASNLGGSAEAFF. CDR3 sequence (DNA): TGTGCCAGCAACCTAGGAGGATCTGCTGAAGCTTTCTTT. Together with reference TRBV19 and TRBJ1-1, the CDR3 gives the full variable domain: DGGITQSPKYLFRKEGQNVTLSCEQNLNHDAMYWYRQDPGQGLRLIYYSQIVNDFQKGDIAEGYSVSREKKESFPLTVTSAQKNPTAFYLCASNLGGSAEAFFGQGTRLTVV.

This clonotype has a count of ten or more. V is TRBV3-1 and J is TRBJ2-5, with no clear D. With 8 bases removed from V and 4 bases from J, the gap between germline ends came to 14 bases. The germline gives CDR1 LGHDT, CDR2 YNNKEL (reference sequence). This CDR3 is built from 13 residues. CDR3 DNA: TGTGCCAGCCAATTTCTGGAGTCAGAGACCCAGTACTTC. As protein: CASQFLESETQYF.

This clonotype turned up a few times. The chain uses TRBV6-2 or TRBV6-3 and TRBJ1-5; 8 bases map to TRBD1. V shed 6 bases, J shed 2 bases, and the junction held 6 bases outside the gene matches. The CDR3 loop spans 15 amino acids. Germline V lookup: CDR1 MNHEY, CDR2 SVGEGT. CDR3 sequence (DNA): TGTGCCAGCAGGTCCGACAGGGGTGGCAATCAGCCCCAGCATTTT. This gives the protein CASRSDRGGNQPQHF.

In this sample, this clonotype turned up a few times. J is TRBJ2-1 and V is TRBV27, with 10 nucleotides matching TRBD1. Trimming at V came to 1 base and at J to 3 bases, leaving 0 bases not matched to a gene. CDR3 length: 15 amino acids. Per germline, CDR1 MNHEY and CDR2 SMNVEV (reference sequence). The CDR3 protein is CASSLWDRGYNEQFF. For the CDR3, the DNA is TGTGCCAGCAGTTTATGGGACAGGGGCTACAATGAGCAGTTCTTC.

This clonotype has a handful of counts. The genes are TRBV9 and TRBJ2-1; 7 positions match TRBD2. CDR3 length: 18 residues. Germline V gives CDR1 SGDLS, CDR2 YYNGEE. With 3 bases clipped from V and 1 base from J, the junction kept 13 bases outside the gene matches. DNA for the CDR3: TGTGCCAGCAGCGGGACCAGGCGGTCGGGAGGTTCCTACAATGAGCAGTTCTTC. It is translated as CASSGTRRSGGSYNEQFF. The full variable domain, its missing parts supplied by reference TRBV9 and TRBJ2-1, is DSGVTQTPKHLITATGQRVTLRCSPRSGDLSVYWYQQSLDQGLQFLIQYYNGEERAKGNILERFSAQQFPDLHSELNLSSLELGDSALYFCASSGTRRSGGSYNEQFFGPGTRLTVL.

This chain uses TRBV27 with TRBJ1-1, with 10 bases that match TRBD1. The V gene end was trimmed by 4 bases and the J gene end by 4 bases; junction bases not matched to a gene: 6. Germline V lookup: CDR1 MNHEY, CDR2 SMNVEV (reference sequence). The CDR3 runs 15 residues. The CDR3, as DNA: TGTGCCAGCAGTTCGGGGACAGGGGTACGCACTGAAGCTTTCTTT. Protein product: CASSSGTGVRTEAFF.

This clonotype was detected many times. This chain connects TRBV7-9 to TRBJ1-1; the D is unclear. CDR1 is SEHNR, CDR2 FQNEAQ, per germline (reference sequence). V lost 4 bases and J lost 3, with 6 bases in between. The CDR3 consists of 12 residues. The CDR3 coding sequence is TGTGCCAGCAGCTACGAGGACACTGAAGCTTTCTTT. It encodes CASSYEDTEAFF. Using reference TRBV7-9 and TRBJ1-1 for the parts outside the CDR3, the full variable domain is DTGVSQNPRHKITKRGQNVTFRCDPISEHNRLYWYRQTLGQGPEFLTYFQNEAQLEKSRLLSDRFSAERPKGSFSTLEIQRTEQGDSAMYLCASSYEDTEAFFGQGTRLTVV.

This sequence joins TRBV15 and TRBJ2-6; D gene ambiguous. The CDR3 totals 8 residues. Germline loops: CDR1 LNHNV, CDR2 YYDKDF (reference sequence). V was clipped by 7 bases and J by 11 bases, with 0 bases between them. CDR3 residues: CATNVLTF. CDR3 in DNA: TGTGCCACCAACGTCCTGACTTTC.

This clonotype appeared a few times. CDR3 region: CASSLVAGGGEQYF. Written as DNA, the CDR3 is TGTGCCAGCAGCTTAGTGGCCGGCGGGGGGGAGCAGTACTTC. This chain joins TRBV11-2 and TRBJ2-7, with TRBD2 matching over 8 bases. The CDR3 runs 14 residues. Losses at the gene ends were 1 base for V and 7 bases for J; bases not matched to a gene: 6. In germline, CDR1 is SGHAT, CDR2 FQNNGV.

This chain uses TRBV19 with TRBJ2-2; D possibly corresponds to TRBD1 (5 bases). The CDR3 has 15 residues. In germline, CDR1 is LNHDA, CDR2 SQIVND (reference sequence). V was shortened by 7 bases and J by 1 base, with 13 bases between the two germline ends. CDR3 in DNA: TGTGCCAGTACCCATGGGGCAGAGAACACCGGGGAGCTGTTTTTT. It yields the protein CASTHGAENTGELFF.

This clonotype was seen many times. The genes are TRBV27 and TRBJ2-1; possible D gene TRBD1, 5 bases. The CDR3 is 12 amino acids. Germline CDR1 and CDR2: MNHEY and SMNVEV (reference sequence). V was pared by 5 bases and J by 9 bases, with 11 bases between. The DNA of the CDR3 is TGTGCCAGCAGTCCCTTTGGGGCTGAGCAGTTCTTC. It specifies CASSPFGAEQFF.

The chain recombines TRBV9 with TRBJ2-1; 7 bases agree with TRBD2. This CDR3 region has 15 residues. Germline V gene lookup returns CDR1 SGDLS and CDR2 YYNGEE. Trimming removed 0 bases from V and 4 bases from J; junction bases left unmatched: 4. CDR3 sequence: CASSVGGRDYNEQFF. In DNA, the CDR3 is TGTGCCAGCAGCGTAGGCGGGAGAGATTACAATGAGCAGTTCTTC.

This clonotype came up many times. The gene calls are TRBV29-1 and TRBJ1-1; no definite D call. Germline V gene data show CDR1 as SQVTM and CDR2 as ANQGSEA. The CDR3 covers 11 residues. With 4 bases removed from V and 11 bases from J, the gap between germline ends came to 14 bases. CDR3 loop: CSVADISGAFF. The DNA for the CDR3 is TGCAGCGTTGCCGATATTTCCGGGGCTTTCTTT.

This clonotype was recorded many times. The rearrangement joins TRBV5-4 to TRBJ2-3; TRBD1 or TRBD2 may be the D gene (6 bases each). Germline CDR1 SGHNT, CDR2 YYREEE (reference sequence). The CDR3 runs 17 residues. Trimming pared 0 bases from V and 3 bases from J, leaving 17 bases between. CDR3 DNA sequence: TGTGCCAGCAGCTTGGGGGCTGGCGGGACACGGACAGATACGCAGTATTTT. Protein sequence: CASSLGAGGTRTDTQYF. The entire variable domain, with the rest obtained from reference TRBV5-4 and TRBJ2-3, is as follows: ETGVTQSPTHLIKTRGQQVTLRCSSQSGHNTVSWYQQALGQGPQFIFQYYREEENGRGNFPPRFSGLQFPNYSSELNVNALELDDSALYLCASSLGAGGTRTDTQYFGPGTRLTVL.

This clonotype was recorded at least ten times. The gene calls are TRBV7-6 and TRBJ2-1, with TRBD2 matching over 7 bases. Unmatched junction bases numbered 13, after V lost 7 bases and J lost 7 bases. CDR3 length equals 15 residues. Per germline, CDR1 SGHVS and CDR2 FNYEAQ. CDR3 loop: CASKNFAGEGNEQFF. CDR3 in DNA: TGTGCCAGCAAGAATTTCGCGGGAGAGGGAAATGAGCAGTTCTTC.

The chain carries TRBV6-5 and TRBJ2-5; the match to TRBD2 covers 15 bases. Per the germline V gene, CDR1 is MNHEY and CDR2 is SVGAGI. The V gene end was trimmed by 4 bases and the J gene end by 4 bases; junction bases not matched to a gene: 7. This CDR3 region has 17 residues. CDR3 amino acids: CASSSSAGLAGGETQYF. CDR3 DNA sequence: TGTGCCAGCAGTTCCAGCGCGGGACTAGCGGGAGGAGAGACCCAGTACTTC.

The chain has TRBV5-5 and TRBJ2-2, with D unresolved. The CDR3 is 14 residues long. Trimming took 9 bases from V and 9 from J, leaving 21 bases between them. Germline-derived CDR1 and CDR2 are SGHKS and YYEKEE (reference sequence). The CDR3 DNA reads TGTGCCATGAGCTCCGGTCTCCTCTGCTGGGAGCTGTTTTTT. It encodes CAMSSGLLCWELFF.

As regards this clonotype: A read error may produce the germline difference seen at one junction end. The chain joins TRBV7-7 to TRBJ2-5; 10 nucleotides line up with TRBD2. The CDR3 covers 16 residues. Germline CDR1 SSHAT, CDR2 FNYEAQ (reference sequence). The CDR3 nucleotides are TGTGCTAGCAGCTTAAAGAGCGGGGGGGATCAAGAGACCCAGTACTTC. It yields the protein CASSLKSGGDQETQYF.

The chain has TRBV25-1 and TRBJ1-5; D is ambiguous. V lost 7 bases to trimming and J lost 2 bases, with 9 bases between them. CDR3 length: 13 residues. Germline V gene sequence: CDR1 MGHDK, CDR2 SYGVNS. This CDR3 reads CASTPGGNQPQHF. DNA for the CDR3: TGTGCCAGCACCCCAGGCGGCAATCAGCCCCAGCATTTT.

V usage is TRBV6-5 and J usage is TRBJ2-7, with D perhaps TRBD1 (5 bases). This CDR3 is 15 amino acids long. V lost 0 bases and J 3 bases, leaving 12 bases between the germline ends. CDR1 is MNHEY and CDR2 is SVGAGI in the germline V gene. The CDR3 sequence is CASSYSDSSYYEQYF. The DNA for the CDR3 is TGTGCCAGCAGTTACTCAGACAGCTCGTACTACGAGCAGTACTTC.